The rows below give T cell receptor beta chains drawn from one sample of a study of cytomegalovirus exposure and HLA in healthy donors. Here immunoSEQ multiplex PCR was the method, and the copy in TCRdb shows in-frame clones only, minus some. The table records 150,000 to 200,000 clones, around four fifths of them present only once. Sequencing was performed on PBMCs. The receptor set was obtained from a man aged 18 to 29 in good health and CMV-seronegative. Each CDR3 is given with its conserved first and last residue. A D gene is named only where the DNA matches it firmly. Only part of the rows carry a size: once, few, many, or a class if the clone is expanded.

j_call clone_size v_call d_call cdr3_nt cdr3_aa
TRBJ2-6 - TRBV5-6 - TGTGCCAGCAGCTTGGTAGTTGCGAGCTCTGGGGCCAACGTCCTGACTTTC CASSLVVASSGANVLTF
TRBJ2-3 - TRBV2 - TGTGCCAGCAGTGCGGAGGGGGCGTCAGATACGCAGTATTTT CASSAEGASDTQYF
TRBJ2-4 once TRBV28 - TGTGCCAGCAGTTCCTCACTGCGACGGAGGATCATTCAGTACTTC CASSSSLRRRIIQYF
TRBJ1-3 - TRBV7-6 - TGTGCCAGCAGGGGACTCTCTGGAAACACCATATATTTT CASRGLSGNTIYF
TRBJ2-1 - TRBV5-1 TRBD1 TGCGCCAGCAGCGCAGGGGACAGGGTGTTCGATGAGCAGTTCTTC CASSAGDRVFDEQFF
TRBJ2-3 once TRBV5-1 - TGCGCCAGCAGCTTGTTACCGGGTCTGGCGGAAGATACGCAGTATTTT CASSLLPGLAEDTQYF
TRBJ2-6 - TRBV2 - TGTGCCAGCAGTGAAGTCCCCACCCTTACAGGGCTTGGGGCCAACGTCCTGACTTTC CASSEVPTLTGLGANVLTF
TRBJ2-7 - TRBV5-1 - TGCGCCAGCAGCCCGCAGGCTTCCCGAATGCGCGAGCAGTACTTC CASSPQASRMREQYF
TRBJ2-3 - TRBV9 - TGTGCCAGCAGCGTAGCTCACAGAACAGGCACAGATACGCAGTATTTT CASSVAHRTGTDTQYF
TRBJ2-1 - TRBV4-1 TRBD2 TGCGCCAGCAGCCAAGAGGGCGGGGGGACATACAATGAGCAGTTCTTC CASSQEGGGTYNEQFF
TRBJ1-4 - TRBV4-2 - TGTGCCAGCAGCCAAGATTTCGGAGAGTTTAATGAAAAACTGTTTTTT CASSQDFGEFNEKLFF
TRBJ2-3 - TRBV19 - TGTGCCAGTAGTGCCCCCGCCGGGTCCGGCACAGATACGCAGTATTTT CASSAPAGSGTDTQYF
TRBJ2-7 - TRBV11-2 TRBD2 TGTGCCAGCATCAGTGCCGGGGCTAGCGGGTCCCCCTACGAGCAGTACTTC CASISAGASGSPYEQYF
TRBJ2-7 - TRBV6-5 TRBD2 TGTGCCAGCAGGGGACTAGCGGGGTTTAACGAGCAGTACTTC CASRGLAGFNEQYF
TRBJ2-6 - TRBV18 TRBD1 TGTGCCAGCTCACAACGGACAGGGTTATTCTCTGGGGTCAACGTCCTGACTTTC CASSQRTGLFSGVNVLTF
TRBJ2-3 few TRBV6-5 TRBD1 TGTGCCAGCAGTGGACAGGGGCGTCGGTATTTT CASSGQGRRYF
TRBJ2-2 - TRBV10-3 - TGTGCCATCAGTGGGGTTAGCGGCAACACCGGGGAGCTGTTTTTT CAISGVSGNTGELFF
TRBJ2-3 - TRBV11-2 - TGTGCCAGCAGCCAACAGGCAGATACGCAGTATTTT CASSQQADTQYF
TRBJ2-1 once TRBV11-2 - TGTGCCAGCAGCTCTCTATCCGGGTGGCGGGGTTCCTACAATGAGCAATTCTTC CASSSLSGWRGSYNEQFF
TRBJ1-4 few TRBV6-1 - TGTGCCAGCAAGGGGGGGCGAAATGAAAAACTGTTTTTT CASKGGRNEKLFF
TRBJ2-7 - TRBV27 TRBD2 TGTGCCAGCAGTTTAAGCGGGACTAGCACCTACGAGCAGTACTTC CASSLSGTSTYEQYF
TRBJ2-5 - TRBV7-9 - TGTGCCAGCAGCCACCCAACCCAGCAAGAGACCCAGTACTTC CASSHPTQQETQYF
TRBJ1-6 - TRBV9 - TGTGCCAGCAGCGTAGGGACAGATAATTCACCCCTCCACTTT CASSVGTDNSPLHF
TRBJ2-1 few TRBV28 TRBD2 TGTGCCAGCAGTCGTATATGGGGGGGGAGTCCAGCCCACAATGAGCAGTTCTTC CASSRIWGGSPAHNEQFF
TRBJ1-2 - TRBV29-1 - TGCAGCCTACGTATGAGTGATAACTATGGCTACACCTTC CSLRMSDNYGYTF
TRBJ2-7 - TRBV29-1 - TGCAGCGTTGAGGCTGGCAACTCCTACGAGCAGTACTTC CSVEAGNSYEQYF
TRBJ1-2 few TRBV5-4 - TGTGCCAGCTCCGGGGCGGGGTATGGCTACACCTTC CASSGAGYGYTF
TRBJ2-7 - TRBV4-2 - TGTGCCAGCAGCCAAGAAGAAGCTTACGTCGGCGAGCAGTACTTC CASSQEEAYVGEQYF
TRBJ1-1 - TRBV7-6 TRBD1 TGTGCCAGCAGCCCTAGGACAGGGGGCAGGACTGAAGCTTTCTTT CASSPRTGGRTEAFF
TRBJ1-1 few TRBV7-9 - TGTGCCAGCAGCCCACCAACCACTGACAGGAACACTGAAGCTTTCTTT CASSPPTTDRNTEAFF
TRBJ2-4 few TRBV19 - TGTGCCAGCAGACAGGGCAGGGGAGGAAACATTCAGTACTTC CASRQGRGGNIQYF
TRBJ2-7 - TRBV19 TRBD1 TGTGCCAGTAGTCAGGGACAGGGGGGCCACGAGCAGTACTTC CASSQGQGGHEQYF
TRBJ1-4 - TRBV27 TRBD1 TGTGCCAGCAGTTTCGACAGGGTAGGAGAAAAACTGTTTTTT CASSFDRVGEKLFF
TRBJ1-3 - TRBV7-6 - TGTGCCAGCAGCTTGTTGGGGGCGAGGGGAAACACCATATATTTT CASSLLGARGNTIYF
TRBJ2-5 - TRBV25-1 - TGTGCCAGCAGTCTAGGAGGCAAGACCCAGTACTTC CASSLGGKTQYF
TRBJ2-7 - TRBV27 - TGTGCCAGCAGTCCCTCGGCAGGGGAATACGAGCAGTACTTC CASSPSAGEYEQYF
TRBJ1-4 - TRBV28 TRBD1 TGTGCCAGCAGCGTTTCAGTCGGGACAGGGGTAAAACTGTTTTTT CASSVSVGTGVKLFF
TRBJ1-3 - TRBV29-1 - TGCAGCGTTATACAGGGTTCTTCGGGAAACACCATATATTTT CSVIQGSSGNTIYF
TRBJ1-1 - TRBV2 TRBD1 TGTGCCAGCAGTGCAGGCAGGGGGAAGACTGAAGCTTTCTTT CASSAGRGKTEAFF
TRBJ2-7 - TRBV7-9 TRBD2 TGTGCCAGCAGCTTACCGCCAGCGGGGGCCGAAAGCTACGAGCAGTACTTC CASSLPPAGAESYEQYF
TRBJ1-2 - TRBV11-2 - TGTGCCAGCAGCTTAGCGGGGGGATGGCAGGCCTTGGGCTACACCTTC CASSLAGGWQALGYTF
TRBJ2-7 - TRBV27 - TGTGCCAGCAGTATAGGCGCCTCGGGAACCTACGAGCAGTACTTC CASSIGASGTYEQYF
TRBJ2-7 few TRBV11-1 TRBD1 TGTGCCAGCAGTTTTGAACAGGGGGCCCACGAGCAGTACTTC CASSFEQGAHEQYF
TRBJ2-7 - TRBV5-1 - TGCGCCAGCAGCGCGGGCTACGAGCAGTACTTC CASSAGYEQYF
TRBJ2-2 once TRBV18 - TGTGCCAGCTCGTCGAGGAGCAGGGCCACCGGGGAGCTGTTTTTT CASSSRSRATGELFF
TRBJ2-1 - TRBV27 TRBD2 TGTGCCACCGCCCCCGGGGGGAGCTCCTACAATGAGCAGTTCTTC CATAPGGSSYNEQFF
TRBJ1-4 - TRBV19 TRBD1 TGTGCCAGTGTACGGGACAGGGCATTAGTAGGTGAAAAACTGTTTTTT CASVRDRALVGEKLFF
TRBJ2-7 once TRBV5-5 TRBD1 TGTGCCAGCAGCTTTGACAACTCCGGGACAGGTCACTACGAGCAGTACTTC CASSFDNSGTGHYEQYF
TRBJ1-3 - TRBV28 - TGTGCCAGCAGTTCCCCAGGGTCTGGAAACACCATATATTTT CASSSPGSGNTIYF
TRBJ1-1 - TRBV7-3 - TGTGCCAGCAGCTCCACTCCGGGAGGTAACACTGAAGCTTTCTTT CASSSTPGGNTEAFF
TRBJ2-1 - TRBV5-6 - TGTGCCAGCAGTGAACAGGGAAATCCTTACAATGAGCAGTTCTTC CASSEQGNPYNEQFF
TRBJ2-7 - TRBV5-4 - TGTGCCAGCAGCTTGGAGGCACACCATTACAGTTACGAGCAGTACTTC CASSLEAHHYSYEQYF
TRBJ2-1 - TRBV28 - TGTGCCAGCAGTTTGAACGGGAGCTCCTACAATGAGCAGTTCTTC CASSLNGSSYNEQFF
TRBJ2-4 - TRBV28 - TGTGCCAGCAGTTTAAGAGGGAGGGCCAAAAACATTCAGTACTTC CASSLRGRAKNIQYF
TRBJ2-7 - TRBV5-8 - TGTGCCAGCAGCTTGGACGGGAGCTACGAGCAGTACTTC CASSLDGSYEQYF
TRBJ2-5 - TRBV14 - TGTGCCAGCAGTCGTAGTGGGACCCAGTACTTC CASSRSGTQYF
TRBJ2-5 - TRBV11-3 TRBD1 TGTGCCAGCAGCCTAGGACAGGGGGCAAGGGAGACCCAGTACTTC CASSLGQGARETQYF
TRBJ1-6 - TRBV6-1 TRBD1 TGTGCCAGCCTTGAACAGGGGGTGAGGAATTCACCCCTCCACTTT CASLEQGVRNSPLHF
TRBJ2-7 - TRBV5-1 TRBD1 TGCGCCAGCAGCCTACAGGGGGCGCCGACCTACGAGCAGTACTTC CASSLQGAPTYEQYF
TRBJ1-4 - TRBV6-6 TRBD1 TGTGCCAGCAATCCTTCGTCCGGACAGGTTAATGAAAAACTGTTTTTT CASNPSSGQVNEKLFF